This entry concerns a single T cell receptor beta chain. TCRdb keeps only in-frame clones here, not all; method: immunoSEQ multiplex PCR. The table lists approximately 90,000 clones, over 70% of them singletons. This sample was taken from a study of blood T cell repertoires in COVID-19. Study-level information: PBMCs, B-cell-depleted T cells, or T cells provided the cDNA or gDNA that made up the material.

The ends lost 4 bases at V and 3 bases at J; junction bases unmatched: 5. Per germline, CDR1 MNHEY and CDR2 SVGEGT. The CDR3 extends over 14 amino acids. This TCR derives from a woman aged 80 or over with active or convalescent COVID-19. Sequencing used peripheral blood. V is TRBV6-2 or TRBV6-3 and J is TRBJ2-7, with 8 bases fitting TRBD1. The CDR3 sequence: CASSFQGAIYEQYF. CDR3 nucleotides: TGTGCCAGCAGTTTTCAGGGGGCGATCTACGAGCAGTACTTC.